The rows below give T cell receptor beta chains drawn from one sample of a study of blood T cells in healthy people across ages. MiXCR was run by TCRdb on the 5' RACE reads, yielding one entry per CDR3 protein. The repertoire holds about 640,000 distinct CDR3 sequences, with approximately 50% as singletons. Sequenced sample: blood. The receptors were sampled from a man aged 55 to 70 in good health. Both conserved end residues are part of each CDR3. Fields, in order: D gene, clone size, V gene, J gene, CDR3 length, CDR3 protein, CDR3 DNA. The D gene is left open where the match is weak. Only part of the rows carry a size: once, few, many, or a class if the clone is expanded.

D gene: TRBD1; clone size: once; V gene: TRBV2; J gene: TRBJ1-2; CDR3 length: 16; CDR3 protein: CASSLTRGQGLYGYTF; CDR3 DNA: TGTGCCAGCAGCCTAACGAGGGGACAGGGCCTCTATGGCTACACCTTC
D gene: TRBD1; clone size: .; V gene: TRBV20-1; J gene: TRBJ2-5; CDR3 length: 14; CDR3 protein: CSASADREGETQYF; CDR3 DNA: TGCAGTGCTAGTGCGGACAGGGAAGGGGAGACCCAGTACTTC
D gene: TRBD2; clone size: .; V gene: TRBV7-2; J gene: TRBJ2-7; CDR3 length: 14; CDR3 protein: CASSPGLAPYEQYF; CDR3 DNA: TGTGCCAGCAGCCCGGGACTAGCGCCCTACGAGCAGTACTTC
D gene: .; clone size: few; V gene: TRBV4-1; J gene: TRBJ1-2; CDR3 length: 14; CDR3 protein: CASSQSRGDYGYTF; CDR3 DNA: TGCGCCAGCAGCCAGTCTCGGGGGGACTATGGCTACACCTTC
D gene: .; clone size: few; V gene: TRBV5-1; J gene: TRBJ2-5; CDR3 length: 16; CDR3 protein: CASSLGRWGTQETQYF; CDR3 DNA: TGCGCCAGCAGCTTGGGAAGGTGGGGGACTCAAGAGACCCAGTACTTC
D gene: TRBD2; clone size: few; V gene: TRBV20-1; J gene: TRBJ2-5; CDR3 length: 15; CDR3 protein: CSARRLAGGVETQYF; CDR3 DNA: TGCAGTGCTAGGCGCCTAGCGGGGGGGGTAGAGACCCAGTACTTC
D gene: .; clone size: .; V gene: TRBV11-2; J gene: TRBJ1-1; CDR3 length: 12; CDR3 protein: CASSPQGVEAFF; CDR3 DNA: TGTGCCAGCAGCCCGCAAGGGGTTGAAGCTTTCTTT
D gene: .; clone size: many; V gene: TRBV3-1; J gene: TRBJ2-3; CDR3 length: 15; CDR3 protein: CASSPAASLTDTQYF; CDR3 DNA: TGTGCCAGCAGCCCCGCGGCTAGCCTCACAGATACGCAGTATTTT
D gene: TRBD1; clone size: .; V gene: TRBV20-1; J gene: TRBJ2-7; CDR3 length: 13; CDR3 protein: CSARVDRGREQYF; CDR3 DNA: TGCAGTGCTAGAGTCGACAGGGGCCGCGAGCAGTACTTC
D gene: TRBD2; clone size: .; V gene: TRBV20-1; J gene: TRBJ2-5; CDR3 length: 15; CDR3 protein: CSASSPAGGSETQYF; CDR3 DNA: TGCAGTGCTAGTAGCCCGGCGGGGGGGTCGGAGACCCAGTACTTC
D gene: TRBD1; clone size: .; V gene: TRBV5-1; J gene: TRBJ2-6; CDR3 length: 17; CDR3 protein: CASGQGASSSGANVLTF; CDR3 DNA: TGCGCCAGCGGACAGGGAGCTTCTTCCTCTGGGGCCAACGTCCTGACTTTC
D gene: .; clone size: few; V gene: TRBV25-1; J gene: TRBJ2-3; CDR3 length: 14; CDR3 protein: CASSEGWQLDTQYF; CDR3 DNA: TGTGCCAGCAGTGAAGGGTGGCAGCTCGATACGCAGTATTTT
D gene: .; clone size: .; V gene: TRBV7-9; J gene: TRBJ2-7; CDR3 length: 14; CDR3 protein: CASSPSRFGNEQYF; CDR3 DNA: TGTGCCAGCAGCCCTTCGCGGTTCGGGAACGAGCAGTACTTC
D gene: TRBD1; clone size: .; V gene: TRBV18; J gene: TRBJ1-2; CDR3 length: 14; CDR3 protein: CASSLDREGYGYTF; CDR3 DNA: TGTGCCAGCTCACTGGACAGGGAGGGGTATGGCTACACCTTC
D gene: TRBD2; clone size: .; V gene: TRBV6-2/TRBV6-3; J gene: TRBJ2-1; CDR3 length: 13; CDR3 protein: CASSRTSGREQFF; CDR3 DNA: TGCGCCAGCAGCCGGACTAGCGGGAGAGAACAGTTCTTC
D gene: TRBD2; clone size: .; V gene: TRBV7-2; J gene: TRBJ2-3; CDR3 length: 16; CDR3 protein: CASSGTGTSSTDTQYF; CDR3 DNA: TGTGCCAGCAGCGGAACCGGGACTAGTAGCACAGATACGCAGTATTTT
D gene: .; clone size: .; V gene: TRBV5-6; J gene: TRBJ1-6; CDR3 length: 16; CDR3 protein: CASSSAAAGRNSPLHF; CDR3 DNA: TGTGCCAGCAGCTCTGCTGCGGCGGGGAGGAATTCACCCCTCCACTTT
D gene: TRBD1; clone size: .; V gene: TRBV28; J gene: TRBJ1-6; CDR3 length: 16; CDR3 protein: CASSTYRGQNNSPLHF; CDR3 DNA: TGTGCCAGCAGCACCTACAGGGGTCAGAATAATTCACCCCTCCACTTT
D gene: .; clone size: .; V gene: TRBV7-9; J gene: TRBJ2-3; CDR3 length: 13; CDR3 protein: CASSFPEADTQYF; CDR3 DNA: TGTGCCAGCAGCTTCCCAGAGGCGGATACGCAGTATTTT
D gene: TRBD2; clone size: .; V gene: TRBV15; J gene: TRBJ2-3; CDR3 length: 15; CDR3 protein: CATSRDVRGKGTQYF; CDR3 DNA: TGTGCCACCAGCAGAGATGTGCGGGGGAAGGGTACGCAGTATTTT
D gene: TRBD1; clone size: .; V gene: TRBV5-1; J gene: TRBJ2-5; CDR3 length: 15; CDR3 protein: CASSARDREGSEQYF; CDR3 DNA: TGCGCCAGCAGCGCTCGGGACAGGGAGGGCAGTGAGCAGTACTTC
D gene: .; clone size: few; V gene: TRBV2; J gene: TRBJ2-5; CDR3 length: 13; CDR3 protein: CASGTFSMETQYF; CDR3 DNA: TGTGCCAGCGGAACGTTCTCTATGGAGACCCAGTACTTC
D gene: .; clone size: once; V gene: TRBV5-1; J gene: TRBJ2-1; CDR3 length: 15; CDR3 protein: CASSGGGLNYNEQFF; CDR3 DNA: TGCGCCAGCAGCGGAGGGGGGCTCAACTACAATGAGCAGTTCTTC
D gene: TRBD2; clone size: .; V gene: TRBV3-1; J gene: TRBJ2-1; CDR3 length: 17; CDR3 protein: CASSQDSGGFSYNEQFF; CDR3 DNA: TGTGCCAGCAGCCAAGATTCGGGGGGGTTCTCCTACAATGAGCAGTTCTTC
D gene: TRBD1; clone size: .; V gene: TRBV5-1; J gene: TRBJ2-5; CDR3 length: 14; CDR3 protein: CASSLGQGGKTQYF; CDR3 DNA: TGCGCCAGCAGCTTAGGACAGGGAGGAAAGACCCAGTACTTC
D gene: TRBD1; clone size: .; V gene: TRBV4-2; J gene: TRBJ2-5; CDR3 length: 17; CDR3 protein: CASSQVFGTGGVETQYF; CDR3 DNA: TGTGCCAGCAGCCAAGTTTTCGGGACAGGGGGCGTAGAGACCCAGTACTTC
D gene: .; clone size: few; V gene: TRBV29-1; J gene: TRBJ2-5; CDR3 length: 13; CDR3 protein: CSVADSTQETQYF; CDR3 DNA: TGCAGCGTGGCGGACAGTACCCAAGAGACCCAGTACTTC
D gene: TRBD2; clone size: .; V gene: TRBV20-1; J gene: TRBJ2-1; CDR3 length: 19; CDR3 protein: CSAAVVGYAGGPVWREQFF; CDR3 DNA: TGCAGTGCTGCGGTAGTCGGTTATGCGGGGGGGCCCGTATGGAGAGAGCAGTTCTTC
D gene: .; clone size: .; V gene: TRBV7-2; J gene: TRBJ2-5; CDR3 length: 14; CDR3 protein: CASSLGSMQETQYF; CDR3 DNA: TGTGCCAGCAGCTTAGGGAGTATGCAAGAGACCCAGTACTTC
D gene: .; clone size: few; V gene: TRBV20-1; J gene: TRBJ1-2; CDR3 length: 12; CDR3 protein: CSARDRGSGYTF; CDR3 DNA: TGCAGTGCTAGAGATCGAGGGTCCGGCTACACCTTC
D gene: .; clone size: many; V gene: TRBV5-8; J gene: TRBJ1-6; CDR3 length: 11; CDR3 protein: CASSPSGALHF; CDR3 DNA: TGTGCCAGCAGCCCCAGCGGCGCCCTCCACTTT
D gene: .; clone size: .; V gene: TRBV18; J gene: TRBJ1-4; CDR3 length: 15; CDR3 protein: CASLTRGPTNEKLFF; CDR3 DNA: TGTGCCAGCTTGACCAGGGGCCCAACTAATGAAAAACTGTTTTTT
D gene: .; clone size: .; V gene: TRBV4-2; J gene: TRBJ1-1; CDR3 length: 15; CDR3 protein: CASSQDETMNTEAFF; CDR3 DNA: TGTGCCAGCAGCCAAGATGAGACGATGAACACTGAAGCTTTCTTT
D gene: .; clone size: .; V gene: TRBV5-5; J gene: TRBJ2-1; CDR3 length: 14; CDR3 protein: CASSQSDRYNEQFF; CDR3 DNA: TGTGCCAGCAGCCAAAGTGACAGGTACAATGAGCAGTTCTTC
D gene: .; clone size: once; V gene: TRBV12-1; J gene: TRBJ2-5; CDR3 length: 17; CDR3 protein: CASSFSSWKTVQETQYF; CDR3 DNA: TGTGCCAGCAGCTTCTCAAGCTGGAAGACAGTCCAAGAGACCCAGTACTTC
D gene: TRBD2; clone size: .; V gene: TRBV5-6; J gene: TRBJ2-3; CDR3 length: 17; CDR3 protein: CASSLRSSGGTTDTQYF; CDR3 DNA: TGTGCCAGCAGCTTGAGGTCTAGCGGGGGCACCACAGATACGCAGTATTTT
D gene: TRBD1; clone size: once; V gene: TRBV2; J gene: TRBJ2-7; CDR3 length: 16; CDR3 protein: CASRRTGGASTYEQYF; CDR3 DNA: TGTGCCAGCAGGCGGACAGGGGGCGCCTCAACCTACGAGCAGTACTTC
D gene: TRBD1; clone size: .; V gene: TRBV27; J gene: TRBJ1-5; CDR3 length: 14; CDR3 protein: CASSPGTGFQPQHF; CDR3 DNA: TGTGCCAGCAGTCCGGGGACAGGGTTCCAGCCCCAGCATTTT
D gene: .; clone size: .; V gene: TRBV3-1; J gene: TRBJ1-2; CDR3 length: 14; CDR3 protein: CASRRSGEKYGYTF; CDR3 DNA: TGTGCCAGCAGACGTAGCGGGGAAAAGTATGGCTACACCTTC
D gene: TRBD1; clone size: few; V gene: TRBV10-3; J gene: TRBJ2-7; CDR3 length: 14; CDR3 protein: CAISEYRGSYEQYF; CDR3 DNA: TGTGCCATCAGTGAGTACAGGGGGTCCTACGAGCAGTACTTC
D gene: .; clone size: .; V gene: TRBV2; J gene: TRBJ2-5; CDR3 length: 14; CDR3 protein: CASSVLRLGETQYF; CDR3 DNA: TGTGCCAGCAGTGTTTTGCGCCTAGGGGAGACCCAGTACTTC
D gene: TRBD1; clone size: .; V gene: TRBV6-1; J gene: TRBJ2-3; CDR3 length: 15; CDR3 protein: CASSDRGQAPDTQYF; CDR3 DNA: TGTGCCAGCAGTGATAGGGGACAGGCACCAGATACGCAGTATTTT
D gene: TRBD1; clone size: .; V gene: TRBV7-9; J gene: TRBJ2-1; CDR3 length: 14; CDR3 protein: CASSLPDRGNEQFF; CDR3 DNA: TGTGCCAGCAGCCTCCCGGACAGGGGAAATGAGCAGTTCTTC
D gene: TRBD2; clone size: .; V gene: TRBV12-3/TRBV12-4; J gene: TRBJ2-3; CDR3 length: 13; CDR3 protein: CASSPGTSETQYF; CDR3 DNA: TGTGCCAGCAGTCCGGGGACTAGCGAAACGCAGTATTTT
D gene: TRBD1; clone size: few; V gene: TRBV3-1; J gene: TRBJ2-3; CDR3 length: 16; CDR3 protein: CASSQTIRTGGDTQYF; CDR3 DNA: TGTGCCAGCAGCCAAACTATTAGGACAGGGGGAGATACGCAGTATTTT
D gene: TRBD1; clone size: once; V gene: TRBV12-3/TRBV12-4; J gene: TRBJ1-6; CDR3 length: 13; CDR3 protein: CASSPQGRTQVHF; CDR3 DNA: TGTGCCAGCAGCCCACAGGGGCGAACTCAGGTCCACTTT
D gene: TRBD2; clone size: .; V gene: TRBV5-6; J gene: TRBJ2-5; CDR3 length: 17; CDR3 protein: CASSSGLAGTVEETQYF; CDR3 DNA: TGTGCCAGCAGCTCGGGACTAGCGGGAACCGTAGAAGAGACCCAGTACTTC
D gene: TRBD1; clone size: .; V gene: TRBV6-5; J gene: TRBJ2-2; CDR3 length: 15; CDR3 protein: CASKKTGANTGELFF; CDR3 DNA: TGTGCCAGCAAGAAAACAGGGGCGAACACCGGGGAGCTGTTTTTT
D gene: TRBD1; clone size: .; V gene: TRBV29-1; J gene: TRBJ2-2; CDR3 length: 14; CDR3 protein: CSVGRDRNTGELFF; CDR3 DNA: TGCAGCGTTGGACGGGACAGGAACACCGGGGAGCTGTTTTTT
D gene: TRBD2; clone size: .; V gene: TRBV4-2; J gene: TRBJ2-5; CDR3 length: 15; CDR3 protein: CASSQGGGRQETPYF; CDR3 DNA: TGTGCCAGCAGCCAAGGGGGGGGGAGACAAGAGACCCCGTACTTC
D gene: .; clone size: .; V gene: TRBV7-7; J gene: TRBJ2-3; CDR3 length: 13; CDR3 protein: CASSGGLSDTQYF; CDR3 DNA: TGTGCCAGCAGCGGGGGGTTATCAGATACGCAGTATTTT
D gene: .; clone size: .; V gene: TRBV20-1; J gene: TRBJ2-1; CDR3 length: 15; CDR3 protein: CSAPPAQSSYNEQFF; CDR3 DNA: TGCAGTGCCCCCCCGGCCCAAAGCTCCTACAATGAGCAGTTCTTC
D gene: .; clone size: few; V gene: TRBV6-1; J gene: TRBJ1-1; CDR3 length: 12; CDR3 protein: CATGQLNTEAFF; CDR3 DNA: TGTGCCACTGGACAGTTGAACACTGAAGCTTTCTTT
D gene: TRBD2; clone size: .; V gene: TRBV5-6; J gene: TRBJ2-3; CDR3 length: 17; CDR3 protein: CASSLATSGFSTDTQYF; CDR3 DNA: TGTGCCAGCAGCTTGGCGACTAGCGGGTTTAGCACAGATACGCAGTATTTT